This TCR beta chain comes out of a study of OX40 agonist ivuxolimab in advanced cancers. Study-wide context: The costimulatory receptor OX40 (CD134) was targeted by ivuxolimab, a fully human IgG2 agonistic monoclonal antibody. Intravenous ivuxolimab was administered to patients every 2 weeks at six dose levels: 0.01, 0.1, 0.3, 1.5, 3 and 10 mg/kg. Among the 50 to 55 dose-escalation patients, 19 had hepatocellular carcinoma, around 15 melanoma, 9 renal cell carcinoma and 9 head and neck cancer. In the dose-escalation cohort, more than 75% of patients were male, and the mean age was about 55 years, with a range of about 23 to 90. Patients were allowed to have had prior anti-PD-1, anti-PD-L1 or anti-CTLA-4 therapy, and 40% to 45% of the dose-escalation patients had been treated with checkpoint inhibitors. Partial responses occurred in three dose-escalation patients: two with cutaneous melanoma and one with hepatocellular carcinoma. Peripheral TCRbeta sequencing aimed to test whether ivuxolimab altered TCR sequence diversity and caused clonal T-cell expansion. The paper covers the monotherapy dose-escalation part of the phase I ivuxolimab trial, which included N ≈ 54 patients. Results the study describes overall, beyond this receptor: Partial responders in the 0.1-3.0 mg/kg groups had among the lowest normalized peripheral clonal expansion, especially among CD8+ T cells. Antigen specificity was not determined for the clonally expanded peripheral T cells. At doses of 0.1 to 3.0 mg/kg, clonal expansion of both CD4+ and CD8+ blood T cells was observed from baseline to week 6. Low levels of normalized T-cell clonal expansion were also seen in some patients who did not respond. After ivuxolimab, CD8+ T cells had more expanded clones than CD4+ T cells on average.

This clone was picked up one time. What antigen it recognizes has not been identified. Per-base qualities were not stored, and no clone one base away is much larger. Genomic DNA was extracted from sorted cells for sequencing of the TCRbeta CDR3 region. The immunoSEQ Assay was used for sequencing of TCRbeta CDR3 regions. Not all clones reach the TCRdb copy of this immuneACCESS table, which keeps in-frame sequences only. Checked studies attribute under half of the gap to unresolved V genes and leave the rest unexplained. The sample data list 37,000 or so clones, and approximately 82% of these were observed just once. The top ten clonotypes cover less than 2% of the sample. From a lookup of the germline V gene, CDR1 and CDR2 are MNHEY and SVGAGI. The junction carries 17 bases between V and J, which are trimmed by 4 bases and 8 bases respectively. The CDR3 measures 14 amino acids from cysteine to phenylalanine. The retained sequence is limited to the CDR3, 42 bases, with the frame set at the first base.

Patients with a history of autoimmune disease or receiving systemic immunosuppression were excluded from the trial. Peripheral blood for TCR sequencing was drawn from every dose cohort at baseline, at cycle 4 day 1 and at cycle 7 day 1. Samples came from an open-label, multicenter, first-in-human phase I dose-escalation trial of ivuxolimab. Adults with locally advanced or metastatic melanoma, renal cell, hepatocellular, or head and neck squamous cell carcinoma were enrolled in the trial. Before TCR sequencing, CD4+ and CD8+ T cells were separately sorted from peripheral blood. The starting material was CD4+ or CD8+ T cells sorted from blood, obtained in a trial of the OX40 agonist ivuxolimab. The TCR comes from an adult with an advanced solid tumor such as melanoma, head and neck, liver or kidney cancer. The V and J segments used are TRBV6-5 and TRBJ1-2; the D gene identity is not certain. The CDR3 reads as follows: CASSSGDMIGGYTF. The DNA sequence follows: TGTGCCAGCAGTTCTGGGGATATGATTGGCGGCTACACCTTC.